What follows describes a single T cell receptor beta chain. This sample is drawn from a study of blood T cell repertoires in COVID-19. Study background: In each case, the material was cDNA or gDNA derived from T cells, B-cell-depleted T cells, or PBMCs.

The authors' processing: Amplified reference gene primers provided the basis for estimating nucleated cell counts. Assay: immunoSEQ multiplex PCR; the TCRdb copy retains only in-frame clones and omits some. V, J and clone size are those of that table, while D and trimming were read from the DNA. The repertoire consists of more than 200,000 clones, with 88% occurring once and the leading ten covering roughly 1.4%. Looked up from germline, CDR1 is SGHAT and CDR2 is FQNNGV. The CDR3 spans 15 residues. V lost 7 bases, J lost 7 bases, and 9 bases stayed unmatched. This TCR was recovered from a man at least 80 years old with acute or convalescent COVID-19. The chain uses TRBV11-2 and TRBJ2-1; TRBD2 aligns across 11 bases. The sample consisted of peripheral blood. The CDR3 nucleotides are TGTGCCAGCACCCTGACTAGCGGGATTCGGAATGAGCAGTTCTTC. Its translation: CASTLTSGIRNEQFF.